The following is a T cell receptor (beta chain) sequence with its context. The data are from a study of CD8 T cells in Susac syndrome. V lost 3 bases to trimming and J lost 5 bases; unmatched junction nucleotides: 3. Germline CDR1 MGHRA, CDR2 YSYEKL. There are 14 residues in the CDR3. RNA, at roughly 0.45 to 1 ug, was reverse transcribed with random hexamers. TCRdb processed the immunoSEQ multiplex PCR reads anew with MiXCR; each CDR3 protein has one entry. The data show about 440,000 distinct CDR3 sequences, around 83% seen once. The origin of this receptor is a human donor with multiple sclerosis. This chain connects TRBV4-1 to TRBJ2-7, with 11 bases matching TRBD1. Sequencing input: CD8+ T cells from PBMCs. Written as DNA, the CDR3 is TGCGCCAGCAGCCACGGACAGGGGGCGGACGAGCAGTACTTC. Translating gives CASSHGQGADEQYF.